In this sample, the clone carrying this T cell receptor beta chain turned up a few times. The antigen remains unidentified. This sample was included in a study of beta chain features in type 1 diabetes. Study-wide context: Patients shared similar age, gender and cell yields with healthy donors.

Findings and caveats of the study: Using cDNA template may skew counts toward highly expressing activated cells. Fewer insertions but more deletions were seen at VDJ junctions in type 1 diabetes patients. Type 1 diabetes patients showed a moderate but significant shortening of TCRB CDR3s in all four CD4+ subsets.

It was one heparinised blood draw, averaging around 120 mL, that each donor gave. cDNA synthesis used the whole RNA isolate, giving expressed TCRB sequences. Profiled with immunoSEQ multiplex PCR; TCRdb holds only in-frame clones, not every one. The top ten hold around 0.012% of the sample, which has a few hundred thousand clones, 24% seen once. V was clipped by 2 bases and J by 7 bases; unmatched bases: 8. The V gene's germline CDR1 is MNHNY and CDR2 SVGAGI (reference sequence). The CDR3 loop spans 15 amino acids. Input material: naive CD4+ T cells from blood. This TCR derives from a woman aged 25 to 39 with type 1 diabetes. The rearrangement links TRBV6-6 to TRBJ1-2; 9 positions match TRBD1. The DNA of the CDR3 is TGTGCCAGCAGTTACCACACAGGGGGCACCTCTGGCTACACCTTC. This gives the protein CASSYHTGGTSGYTF.